The 30 T cell receptor beta chains below come from one sample, sequenced in a study of technical replicates of blood from four donors. Sequencing was performed with immunoSEQ multiplex PCR; in TCRdb, only in-frame clones are kept and a portion is missing. The data show tens of thousands of clones, 90% to 95% seen once. Sequencing was done on a sample of T cells isolated from PBMCs. These TCRs come from a human donor in good health.

This sequence joins TRBV30 and TRBJ2-2; D is unresolved. Between the trimmed V and J ends, which lost 0 bases and 1 base, there was a span of 3 bases. Looked up from germline, CDR1 is GTSNPN and CDR2 is SVGIG (reference sequence). The CDR3 consists of 13 residues. CDR3 protein: CAWSVQNTGELFF. DNA for the CDR3: TGTGCCTGGAGTGTTCAGAACACCGGGGAGCTGTTTTTT.

J is TRBJ2-7 and V is TRBV12-5; TRBD1 matches at 7 bases. The CDR3 is made up of 13 amino acids. V was clipped by 8 bases and J by 4 bases; unmatched bases: 8. In germline, CDR1 is LGHNT, CDR2 FRNRAP. The CDR3 loop is CASSTGQLYEQYF. CDR3 DNA sequence: TGTGCTAGTTCCACGGGACAGCTATACGAGCAGTACTTC.

The chain has TRBV27 and TRBJ2-5, with D perhaps TRBD2 (5 bases). Per germline, CDR1 MNHEY and CDR2 SMNVEV (reference sequence). V dropped 2 bases and J dropped 3 bases, with 7 bases sitting between them. The CDR3 is 13 residues long. The DNA for the CDR3 is TGTGCCAGCAGTTTAGGAGGTGAAGAGACCCAGTACTTC. Amino acids: CASSLGGEETQYF.

A single count supports this clone. The V call is TRBV9, the J call TRBJ2-7; 8 positions match TRBD1. After removal of 4 bases from V and 5 bases from J, the junction contained 17 bases not matched to a gene. The CDR3 covers 17 residues. Per germline, CDR1 SGDLS and CDR2 YYNGEE. In nucleotides, the CDR3 is TGTGCCAGCAGCATATCACTCCATGGACAGGGATCAAACGAGCAGTACTTC. This translates into CASSISLHGQGSNEQYF.

The chain uses TRBV2 and TRBJ2-4, with D maybe TRBD1 (6 bases). The CDR3 is 13 residues long. Germline CDR1 is SNHLY and CDR2 is FYNNEI. V was trimmed by 8 bases and J by 6 bases, leaving 14 bases between them. As DNA, the CDR3 is TGTGCCAGCGAAGGGGGTGAGGGAAACATTCAGTACTTC. This gives the protein CASEGGEGNIQYF.

The chain uses TRBV27 and TRBJ2-7; TRBD2 aligns across 7 bases. The CDR3 totals 14 residues. Germline V gene data show CDR1 as MNHEY and CDR2 as SMNVEV (reference sequence). Trimming cost V 2 bases and J 2 bases; bases outside gene matches: 3. CDR3 in amino acids: CASSLGRGAYEQYF. The CDR3, as DNA: TGTGCCAGCAGTTTAGGGAGGGGCGCCTACGAGCAGTACTTC.

This clone was observed a handful of times. This rearrangement joins TRBV2 to TRBJ1-1; D call uncertain. This CDR3 has 13 residues. Germline V CDR1 and CDR2: SNHLY, FYNNEI. The V gene lost 2 bases and the J gene lost 1 base, with 5 bases spanning the gap. The CDR3 DNA follows: TGTGCCAGCAGTGAACAGTGGAACACTGAAGCTTTCTTT. It specifies CASSEQWNTEAFF.

The chain uses TRBV13 and TRBJ2-3; D is possibly TRBD2 (6 bases). Between the trimmed V and J ends, which lost 5 bases and 0 bases, there was a span of 15 bases. Germline assignment: CDR1 PRHDT and CDR2 FYEKMQ (reference sequence). This CDR3 has 16 residues. Written as DNA, the CDR3 is TGTGCCAGCAGCCCCGGGCGGGATCCCAGCACAGATACGCAGTATTTT. This translates into CASSPGRDPSTDTQYF.

The chain carries TRBV6-5 and TRBJ1-2, with D uncertain. From germline, CDR1 is MNHEY and CDR2 SVGAGI. The CDR3 totals 16 residues. Trimming took off 0 bases at V and 0 bases at J, with 11 bases between the two ends. CDR3 region: CASSYSPAITNYGYTF. The CDR3 nucleotides read TGTGCCAGCAGTTACTCGCCAGCGATCACTAACTATGGCTACACCTTC.

This chain connects TRBV6-1 to TRBJ1-2; a possible D gene is TRBD1 (6 bases). The CDR3 is 14 amino acids. The germline CDR1 and CDR2 sequences are MNHNS and SASEGT. Trimming stripped 1 base from V and 6 bases from J, with 12 bases between. The chain's CDR3 is CASSEGGGWDGYTF. CDR3 nucleotides: TGTGCCAGCAGTGAAGGTGGGGGCTGGGATGGCTACACCTTC.

The gene calls are TRBV19 and TRBJ2-3; possible D gene TRBD2, 5 bases. V was pared by 2 bases and J by 2 bases, with 8 bases between. The CDR3 totals 14 residues. Germline-derived CDR1 and CDR2 are LNHDA and SQIVND (reference sequence). CDR3 DNA: TGTGCCAGTAGTATACCCCGGGACACAGATACGCAGTATTTT. This translates into CASSIPRDTDTQYF.

Concerning this clone itself: The same CDR3 arises from other DNA sequences in this sample as well. The genes are TRBV9 and TRBJ2-3, with 16 bases lining up with TRBD2. This CDR3 spans 16 amino acids. CDR1 is SGDLS, CDR2 YYNGEE, per germline. V dropped 2 bases and J dropped 4; count of bases not matched to a gene: 1. CDR3 residues: CASSVGTSGRADTQYF. The CDR3 DNA reads as TGTGCCAGCAGCGTTGGGACTAGCGGGAGGGCAGATACGCAGTATTTT.

The rearrangement uses TRBV10-3 and TRBJ2-4; D ambiguous. V shed 2 bases and J shed 0 bases, with 11 bases lying between them. CDR1 and CDR2 (germline): ENHRY, SYGVKD. This CDR3 has 16 amino acids. The CDR3 here is CAISEADKIAKNIQYF. CDR3 DNA sequence: TGTGCCATCAGTGAGGCAGATAAGATAGCCAAAAACATTCAGTACTTC.

J is TRBJ2-3 and V is TRBV7-3; tentatively, D is TRBD2 (6 bases). CDR3 size: 16 residues. V shed 5 bases and J shed 2 bases, with 17 bases lying between them. Germline CDR1 and CDR2: SGHTA and FQGTGA. CDR3 nucleotides: TGTGCCAGCAGCCCAGTCTTAGCGGATTTCACAGATACGCAGTATTTT. Amino acid sequence: CASSPVLADFTDTQYF.

This clone was picked up a small number of times. The chain couples TRBV7-9 to TRBJ1-4; D unclear. V lost 1 base, J lost 6 bases, and 15 bases lay in between. Germline V gene sequence: CDR1 SEHNR, CDR2 FQNEAQ (reference sequence). The CDR3 consists of 16 residues. The CDR3 loop is CASSLGRVATHEKLFF. The CDR3 nucleotides read TGTGCCAGCAGCTTAGGTCGGGTAGCCACACATGAAAAACTGTTTTTT.

The chain is built from TRBV29-1 and TRBJ2-3; TRBD2 matches at 13 bases. This CDR3 is 18 amino acids long. The germline CDR1 and CDR2 sequences are SQVTM and ANQGSEA. V lost 4 bases and J lost 3; bases outside the gene matches: 13. CDR3 sequence reads: CSVVEGLAGRVVTDTQYF. DNA for the CDR3: TGCAGCGTTGTGGAGGGACTAGCGGGACGGGTAGTAACAGATACGCAGTATTTT.

J is TRBJ2-7 and V is TRBV9; 11 positions match TRBD2. The CDR3 contains 15 residues. The germline CDR1 and CDR2 sequences are SGDLS and YYNGEE. V shed 3 bases and J 4 bases; nucleotides not matched to a gene: 6. The CDR3 region has the DNA TGTGCCAGCAGCGAGTCAACTAGCGGGAGTTACGAGCAGTACTTC. This codes for CASSESTSGSYEQYF.

The J gene is TRBJ1-1, the V gene TRBV6-1, with TRBD1 matching 9 bases. Germline CDR1 reads MNHNS; CDR2 reads SASEGT. The CDR3 is 12 residues long. The V and J ends lost 1 base and 11 bases, in that order; junction bases with no gene match: 2. CDR3 in DNA: TGTGCCAGCAGTGAAGGGGACAGGGTGGCTTTCTTT. Amino acids: CASSEGDRVAFF.

The CDR3 is CASSSDRELHEQFF. The CDR3 bases are TGTGCCAGCAGCTCCGACAGGGAACTGCATGAGCAGTTCTTC. The rearrangement links TRBV11-2 to TRBJ2-1; 7 bases map to TRBD1. Germline assignment: CDR1 SGHAT and CDR2 FQNNGV. The CDR3 extends over 14 amino acids. The trim removed 4 bases at V and 8 bases at J, leaving 8 bases unmatched.

The chain uses TRBV6-5 and TRBJ1-2, with D possibly TRBD1 on 5 matching bases. V lost 9 bases to trimming and J lost 4 bases, with 18 bases between them. CDR1 and CDR2 from the germline V gene are MNHEY and SVGAGI. The CDR3 spans 14 residues. This CDR3 is CASSIRQGPYGYTF. The CDR3 nucleotides read TGTGCCAGTTCTATTCGGCAGGGTCCCTATGGCTACACCTTC.

The rearrangement uses TRBV4-3 and TRBJ2-5; tentatively, D is TRBD2 (6 bases). This CDR3 comprises 17 residues. The V gene's germline CDR1 is LGHNA and CDR2 YSLEER. V gave up 3 bases and J gave up 4 bases, with 21 bases separating them. CDR3 loop: CASSQRVGGERLETQYF. In nucleotides, the CDR3 is TGCGCCAGCAGCCAGAGGGTAGGCGGGGAGCGTTTAGAGACCCAGTACTTC.

The V call is TRBV9, the J call TRBJ2-1, with 12 positions matching TRBD2. In germline, CDR1 is SGDLS, CDR2 YYNGEE. V lost 4 bases, J lost 6 bases, and 2 bases stayed unmatched. This CDR3 comprises 14 residues. The DNA for the CDR3 is TGTGCCAGCAGCACTAGCGGGAGGTTCAATGAGCAGTTCTTC. This gives the protein CASSTSGRFNEQFF.

The chain carries TRBV19 and TRBJ2-3; perhaps TRBD2 as D (5 bases). V was clipped by 3 bases and J by 2 bases, with 6 bases between them. This CDR3 region has 13 residues. CDR1 LNHDA and CDR2 SQIVND come from the germline V gene (reference sequence). CDR3 residues: CASSIGNTDTQYF. Here the CDR3 DNA reads TGTGCCAGTAGTATCGGGAACACAGATACGCAGTATTTT.

This chain connects TRBV7-8 to TRBJ2-2; 8 bases are shared with TRBD1. This CDR3 contains 14 residues. CDR1 SGHVS and CDR2 FQNEAQ come from the germline V gene. V trimming: 3 bases; J trimming: 5 bases; junction bases outside the gene matches: 2. The DNA of the CDR3 is TGTGCCAGCAGCTTCAGACAGGGGACCGGGGAGCTGTTTTTT. It codes for CASSFRQGTGELFF.

This chain uses TRBV5-4 with TRBJ2-5, with a possible D match to TRBD1 (6 bases). Germline V gives CDR1 SGHNT, CDR2 YYREEE (reference sequence). The germline V and J ends were trimmed by 3 bases and 4 bases, with 16 bases remaining between them. This CDR3 has 15 residues. The CDR3, as DNA: TGTGCCAGCAGCTCAGAGACAGCCAGGGGAGAGACCCAGTACTTC. As protein: CASSSETARGETQYF.

The V and J genes are TRBV25-1 and TRBJ1-1, with D hard to call. The CDR3 contains 13 residues. V lost 6 bases to trimming and J lost 4 bases, with 12 bases between them. Germline values: CDR1 MGHDK, CDR2 SYGVNS. CDR3 coding DNA: TGTGCCAGCAGCCCTGCAGGAAGCACTGAAGCTTTCTTT. It codes for CASSPAGSTEAFF.

V gene TRBV5-1 combines with J gene TRBJ2-7, with D possibly being TRBD1 (6 bases). The germline gives CDR1 SGHRS, CDR2 YFSETQ. The V end lost 1 base, the J end lost 5 bases, and 10 bases lay between the germline ends. The CDR3 consists of 13 residues. CDR3 DNA: TGCGCCAGCAGCTTGACAGGGATCAACGAGCAGTACTTC. This sequence encodes CASSLTGINEQYF.

The chain carries TRBV4-3 and TRBJ1-3; tentatively, D is TRBD1 (6 bases). Germline V lookup: CDR1 LGHNA, CDR2 YSLEER. This CDR3 region has 15 residues. V lost 3 bases to trimming and J lost 1 base, with 10 bases between them. In nucleotides, the CDR3 is TGCGCCAGCAGCCAGATCACAGGGTCTGGAAACACCATATATTTT. This gives the protein CASSQITGSGNTIYF.

This clone was counted once. The V gene is TRBV14, the J gene TRBJ2-7, with D uncertain. The germline V gene has CDR1 SGHDN and CDR2 FVKESK. Trimming stripped 1 base from V and 0 bases from J, with 7 bases between. This CDR3 contains 14 residues. CDR3 region: CASSQVSYSYEQYF. As DNA, the CDR3 is TGTGCCAGCAGCCAAGTTAGCTACTCCTACGAGCAGTACTTC.

The CDR3 bases are TGCGCCAGCAGCCAACCGAGACAAAACTATGGCTACACCTTC. Its protein product is CASSQPRQNYGYTF. This chain joins TRBV4-1 and TRBJ1-2; D is ambiguous. This CDR3 contains 14 residues. The germline CDR1 and CDR2 sequences are MGHRA and YSYEKL. Trimming left V 2 bases short and J 2 bases short, with 9 bases between.